The 27 T cell receptor beta chains below all came from one sample that was sequenced in a study of blood T cell repertoires in COVID-19. This table comes from immunoSEQ multiplex PCR, and its TCRdb copy is limited to in-frame clones, with some not included. The sample contains about 240,000 clones, approximately 80% of which appear only once. Sequencing input: peripheral blood. The receptors were gathered from a man aged 30 to 45 who had recovered from COVID-19.

V gene TRBV3-1 (or the pseudogene TRBV3-2) combines with J gene TRBJ2-1, with 8 bases aligning to TRBD1. J gave up 0 bases and V 6 bases, and 7 bases lay outside the gene matches. CDR1 LGHDT and CDR2 YNNKEL come from the germline V gene (reference sequence). This CDR3 spans 16 amino acids. The CDR3 DNA follows: TGTGCCAGCAGGCCAACCGGGACAGGCTCCTACAATGAGCAGTTCTTC. It yields the protein CASRPTGTGSYNEQFF.

The chain links TRBV4-1 to TRBJ2-1; 10 bases match TRBD2. Per the germline V gene, CDR1 is MGHRA and CDR2 is YSYEKL. This CDR3 spans 14 amino acids. V trimming: 4 bases; J trimming: 7 bases; junction bases outside the gene matches: 4. The CDR3, as DNA: TGCGCCAGCAGCCCACTAGCGGGGTCAAATGAGCAGTTCTTC. It is translated as CASSPLAGSNEQFF.

V gene TRBV6-1 combines with J gene TRBJ1-5, with 8 bases aligning to TRBD1. Germline-derived CDR1 and CDR2 are MNHNS and SASEGT. The length of the CDR3 is 15 residues. The trim removed 0 bases at V and 6 bases at J, leaving 4 bases unmatched. The CDR3 nucleotides read TGTGCCAGCAGTGAAGCGCGGACAGGGCTTCAGCCCCAGCATTTT. Translating it yields CASSEARTGLQPQHF.

This chain uses TRBV5-1 with TRBJ1-1, with TRBD1 identical over 10 bases. Trimming cost V 3 bases and J 5 bases; bases outside gene matches: 10. CDR1 is SGHRS and CDR2 is YFSETQ in the germline V gene. This CDR3 comprises 16 residues. This CDR3 reads CASSSTPGQGMTEAFF. Here the CDR3 DNA reads TGCGCCAGCAGCTCGACCCCGGGACAGGGGATGACTGAAGCTTTCTTT.

The chain couples TRBV10-1 to TRBJ2-7; 7 nucleotides line up with TRBD2. This CDR3 has 13 amino acids. The germline V gene has CDR1 WNHNN and CDR2 SYGVQD (reference sequence). Trimming at V came to 4 bases and at J to 6 bases, leaving 6 bases not matched to a gene. The CDR3 nucleotides are TGCGCCAGCAGTGTCGCGGCTAGCGGCGAGCAGTACTTC. This encodes CASSVAASGEQYF.

The gene calls are TRBV7-3 and TRBJ1-2; the match to TRBD1 covers 7 bases. The CDR3 length is 15 residues. V lost 0 bases and J lost 3; bases outside the gene matches: 4. From germline, CDR1 is SGHTA and CDR2 FQGTGA. The CDR3 DNA reads as TGTGCCAGCAGCTTAACGGCAACAGGGGACTATGGCTACACCTTC. It yields the protein CASSLTATGDYGYTF.

The chain is built from TRBV2 and TRBJ1-1; no reliable D call. Germline-derived CDR1 and CDR2 are SNHLY and FYNNEI. The CDR3 is made up of 15 amino acids. V was cut by 3 bases and J by 1 base, with 12 bases left in between. The CDR3 bases are TGTGCCAGCAGTGATATTGGAGGGAGGAACACTGAAGCTTTCTTT. Protein sequence: CASSDIGGRNTEAFF.

The rearrangement uses TRBV6-4 and TRBJ2-1, with D possibly being TRBD2 (6 bases). Trimming shortened V by 3 bases and J by 5 bases, and 14 bases separated the two germline ends. CDR1 and CDR2 from the germline V gene are MRHNA and SNTAGT. This CDR3 has 15 residues. The CDR3: CASSEGRIGHNEQFF. CDR3 in DNA: TGTGCCAGCAGTGAAGGGAGGATTGGGCACAATGAGCAGTTCTTC.

This clone was seen only a few times. This rearrangement joins TRBV5-1 to TRBJ1-5; 8 bases match TRBD1. V lost 0 bases, J lost 4 bases, and 3 bases stayed unmatched. The CDR3 extends over 15 amino acids. Germline CDR1 SGHRS, CDR2 YFSETQ. The CDR3 is CASSLGTGPNQPQHF. Here the CDR3 DNA reads TGCGCCAGCAGCTTGGGGACAGGGCCGAATCAGCCCCAGCATTTT.

The chain employs TRBV27 and TRBJ1-5; D is perhaps TRBD1 (5 bases). Germline V lookup: CDR1 MNHEY, CDR2 SMNVEV (reference sequence). Trimming left V 8 bases short and J 4 bases short, with 12 bases between. This CDR3 has 13 amino acids. Written as DNA, the CDR3 is TGTGCCAGCCTACAGGTTCCGAATCAGCCCCAGCATTTT. This gives the protein CASLQVPNQPQHF.

The chain combines TRBV13 with TRBJ1-3; no definite D call. With 1 base removed from V and 1 base from J, the gap between germline ends came to 8 bases. The germline gives CDR1 PRHDT, CDR2 FYEKMQ (reference sequence). CDR3 length equals 15 residues. This CDR3 reads CASSLVTASGNTIYF. Here the CDR3 DNA reads TGTGCCAGCAGCTTAGTCACAGCTTCTGGAAACACCATATATTTT. The variable domain in full, with the rest retrieved from reference TRBV13 and TRBJ1-3, is AAGVIQSPRHLIKEKRETATLKCYPIPRHDTVYWYQQGPGQDPQFLISFYEKMQSDKGSIPDRFSAQQFSDYHSELNMSSLELGDSALYFCASSLVTASGNTIYFGEGSWLTVV.

The chain employs TRBV11-2 and TRBJ2-1; TRBD2 agrees at 8 bases. Germline-derived CDR1 and CDR2 are SGHAT and FQNNGV. The CDR3 is made up of 16 amino acids. V lost 6 bases and J lost 9; bases outside the gene matches: 16. CDR3 in DNA: TGTGCCAGCAGTTCGAACCGGGGGGGCAGATATGTTGAGCAGTTCTTC. It specifies CASSSNRGGRYVEQFF. Together with reference TRBV11-2 and TRBJ2-1, the CDR3 gives the full variable domain: EAGVAQSPRYKIIEKRQSVAFWCNPISGHATLYWYQQILGQGPKLLIQFQNNGVVDDSQLPKDRFSAERLKGVDSTLKIQPAKLEDSAVYLCASSSNRGGRYVEQFFGPGTRLTVL.

The V and J genes are TRBV2 and TRBJ1-1; 10 positions match TRBD1. This CDR3 has 15 residues. The V gene's germline CDR1 is SNHLY and CDR2 FYNNEI. The V segment lost 6 bases and the J segment 4 bases; nucleotides outside the gene matches: 8. CDR3 loop: CASSRTGGGGTEAFF. The CDR3 nucleotides are TGTGCCAGCAGCCGGACAGGGGGTGGCGGCACTGAAGCTTTCTTT.

The chain couples TRBV5-4 to TRBJ2-2, with D perhaps TRBD2 (5 bases). The CDR3 loop spans 15 amino acids. Trimming shortened V by 5 bases and J by 1 base, and 12 bases separated the two germline ends. Germline lookup yields CDR1 SGHNT and CDR2 YYREEE (reference sequence). CDR3 sequence (DNA): TGTGCCAGCAGGGACGGACTGAAGAACACCGGGGAGCTGTTTTTT. Translation gives CASRDGLKNTGELFF. The full variable domain, rest sourced from reference TRBV5-4 and TRBJ2-2, is ETGVTQSPTHLIKTRGQQVTLRCSSQSGHNTVSWYQQALGQGPQFIFQYYREEENGRGNFPPRFSGLQFPNYSSELNVNALELDDSALYLCASRDGLKNTGELFFGEGSRLTVL.

This clone was observed a single time. CDR3 amino acids: CSVEENPGQGRPGELFF. The CDR3 DNA reads TGCAGCGTTGAAGAGAATCCGGGACAGGGGAGGCCGGGGGAGCTGTTTTTT. The V gene is TRBV29-1, the J gene TRBJ2-2; TRBD1 agrees at 10 bases. The V gene end was trimmed by 0 bases and the J gene end by 8 bases; junction bases not matched to a gene: 12. Germline-derived CDR1 and CDR2 are SQVTM and ANQGSEA. The CDR3 sequence is 17 residues long.

This clone came up once. The V and J genes are TRBV4-1 and TRBJ2-3; 12 bases are a match to TRBD2. The CDR3 runs to 19 residues. Losses at the gene ends were 0 bases for V and 6 bases for J; bases not matched to a gene: 13. From germline, CDR1 is MGHRA and CDR2 YSYEKL. CDR3 bases: TGCGCCAGCAGCCAAGAAGGGCTAGCGGGGGGGCACTCACCCGATACGCAGTATTTT. This sequence encodes CASSQEGLAGGHSPDTQYF.

The chain recombines TRBV6-6 with TRBJ1-1, with 8 bases matching TRBD1. The CDR3 contains 15 residues. Per germline, CDR1 MNHNY and CDR2 SVGAGI (reference sequence). V was clipped by 5 bases and J by 0 bases; unmatched bases: 5. This CDR3 is CASSEDRDLNTEAFF. CDR3 nucleotides: TGTGCCAGCAGTGAGGACAGGGATTTGAACACTGAAGCTTTCTTT.

The CDR3 DNA follows: TGTGCCAGTAGTACGCAGACGGAGAACTATGGCTACACCTTC. It is translated as CASSTQTENYGYTF. The chain recombines TRBV19 with TRBJ1-2, with D unclear. V was shortened by 4 bases and J by 2 bases, with 11 bases between the two germline ends. Germline CDR1 reads LNHDA; CDR2 reads SQIVND (reference sequence). This CDR3 contains 14 residues.

This sequence joins TRBV11-2 and TRBJ1-3; 9 bases match TRBD1. J gave up 3 bases and V 5 bases, and 5 bases lay outside the gene matches. Germline loops: CDR1 SGHAT, CDR2 FQNNGV. The CDR3 length is 15 residues. CDR3 region: CASSRQGGGGNTIYF. CDR3 DNA: TGTGCCAGCAGCAGACAGGGGGGAGGTGGAAACACCATATATTTT. Together with reference TRBV11-2 and TRBJ1-3, the CDR3 gives the full variable domain: EAGVAQSPRYKIIEKRQSVAFWCNPISGHATLYWYQQILGQGPKLLIQFQNNGVVDDSQLPKDRFSAERLKGVDSTLKIQPAKLEDSAVYLCASSRQGGGGNTIYFGEGSWLTVV.

This sequence joins TRBV6-5 and TRBJ1-1, with D tentatively TRBD1 (5 bases). Germline V gene data show CDR1 as MNHEY and CDR2 as SVGAGI. This CDR3 spans 11 amino acids. V shed 11 bases and J shed 5 bases, with 12 bases lying between them. CDR3 region: CAGQGRTEAFF. The DNA for the CDR3 is TGTGCCGGGCAGGGTCGTACTGAAGCTTTCTTT.

This clone was detected once. This chain uses TRBV6-5 with TRBJ2-5; D remains ambiguous. The CDR3 has 13 residues. Germline loops: CDR1 MNHEY, CDR2 SVGAGI. The V gene lost 7 bases and the J gene lost 2 bases, with 11 bases spanning the gap. As DNA, the CDR3 is TGTGCCAGCACGGTGGCAGCGCAAGAGACCCAGTACTTC. It yields the protein CASTVAAQETQYF.

The chain has TRBV9 and TRBJ2-1; 7 bases line up with TRBD2. The CDR3 contains 15 residues. Trimming removed 3 bases from V and 3 bases from J; junction bases left unmatched: 6. Germline V CDR1 and CDR2: SGDLS, YYNGEE. In DNA form, the CDR3 reads TGTGCCAGCAGCGCGAGTCCGGGGGGCTACAATGAGCAGTTCTTC. Translated, it gives CASSASPGGYNEQFF.

J is TRBJ1-3 and V is TRBV9, with a tentative D call TRBD1 (6 bases). This CDR3 is built from 15 residues. Trimming shortened V by 1 base and J by 1 base, and 9 bases separated the two germline ends. Germline V lookup: CDR1 SGDLS, CDR2 YYNGEE. In DNA form, the CDR3 reads TGTGCCAGCAGCGTACAGGGGAGTTCTGGAAACACCATATATTTT. This codes for CASSVQGSSGNTIYF.

The chain recombines TRBV11-2 with TRBJ2-7; TRBD2 is a possible D gene (7 bases). The germline V gene encodes CDR1 SGHAT and CDR2 FQNNGV. The CDR3 length is 15 residues. V gave up 2 bases and J gave up 2 bases, with 13 bases separating them. The CDR3 nucleotides are TGTGCCAGCAGCTTATTCGCGGGGGCCGCCTACGAGCAGTACTTC. It translates to CASSLFAGAAYEQYF.

This chain joins TRBV28 and TRBJ2-7; D may be TRBD2 (6 bases). CDR3 length: 16 amino acids. V shed 3 bases and J shed 4 bases, with 19 bases lying between them. CDR1 is MDHEN, CDR2 SYDVKM, per germline. CDR3: CASSFTVGAGRYEQYV. The CDR3 nucleotides are TGTGCCAGCAGTTTTACGGTAGGCGCGGGGAGGTACGAGCAGTACGTC.

The V gene is TRBV4-1, the J gene TRBJ2-2; D is perhaps TRBD1 (6 bases). The germline V and J ends were trimmed by 0 bases and 3 bases, with 17 bases remaining between them. The CDR3 is made up of 18 amino acids. CDR1 is MGHRA, CDR2 YSYEKL, per germline. CDR3 sequence reads: CASSQDGGWGSDTGELFF. The CDR3 nucleotides read TGCGCCAGCAGCCAAGATGGGGGCTGGGGGTCGGACACCGGGGAGCTGTTTTTT.

The chain joins TRBV9 to TRBJ1-6; D perhaps matches TRBD1 (6 bases). The CDR3 is 15 residues long. Trimming removed 4 bases at V and 9 bases at J, with 17 bases between. Per germline, CDR1 SGDLS and CDR2 YYNGEE. DNA for the CDR3: TGTGCCAGCAGCATGCGACAGGACCTATTTTCACCCCTCCACTTT. It translates to CASSMRQDLFSPLHF.